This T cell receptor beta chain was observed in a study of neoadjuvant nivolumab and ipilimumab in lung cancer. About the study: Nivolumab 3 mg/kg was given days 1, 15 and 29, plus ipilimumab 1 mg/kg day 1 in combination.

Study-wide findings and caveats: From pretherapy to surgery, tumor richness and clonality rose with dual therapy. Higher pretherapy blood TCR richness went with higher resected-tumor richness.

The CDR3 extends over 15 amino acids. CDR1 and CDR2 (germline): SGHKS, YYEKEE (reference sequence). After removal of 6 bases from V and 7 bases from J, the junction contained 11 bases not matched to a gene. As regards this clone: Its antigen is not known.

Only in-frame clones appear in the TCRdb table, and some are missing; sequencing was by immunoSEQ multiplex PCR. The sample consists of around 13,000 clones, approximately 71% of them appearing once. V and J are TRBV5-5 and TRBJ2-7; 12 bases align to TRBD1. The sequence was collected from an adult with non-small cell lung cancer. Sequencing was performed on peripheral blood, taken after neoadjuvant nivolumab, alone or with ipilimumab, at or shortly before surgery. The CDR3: CASTPAGTGGREQYF. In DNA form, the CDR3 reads TGTGCCAGCACTCCCGCAGGGACAGGGGGCAGGGAGCAGTACTTC. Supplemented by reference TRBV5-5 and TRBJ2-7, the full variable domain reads DAGVTQSPTHLIKTRGQQVTLRCSPISGHKSVSWYQQVLGQGPQFIFQYYEKEERGRGNFPDRFSARQFPNYSSELNVNALLLGDSALYLCASTPAGTGGREQYFGPGTRLTVT.